This T cell receptor beta chain was sequenced during a study of T-cell reconstitution after alpha-beta-depleted transplantation in children (dated by TCRdb to about 2016). Study-level background: T-cell immune reconstitution after TCRalphabeta/CD19-depleted allogeneic hematopoietic cell transplantation in children was quantitatively tracked in the study by means of TCR repertoire profiling.

Interpreted using the paper, the treatment or condition label stands for: allogeneic hematopoietic cell transplantation with graft depleted of TCRalphabeta T cells and CD19 B cells. The transplant recipients were children given TCRalphabeta/CD19-depleted allogeneic hematopoietic cell grafts. The table lists this clonotype with a few counts. Its specific antigen is unknown. No clone much larger than this one lies a single base away; base qualities are absent. Results and caveats for the whole study, not just this receptor: Hyperexpanded clone frequencies declined over subsequent months; after one year, T-cell counts and TCRbeta diversity were mostly attributed to newly produced T cells. The apparently early alphabetaT-cell count recovery about two months after transplant was reportedly dependent on only several hundred rapidly expanded clones derived from non-depleted graft cells. In some patients, the high TCRbeta diversity seen at day 60 was put down to recipient T cells and intrathymic progenitors that had survived conditioning.

Counted from cysteine to phenylalanine, this CDR3 has 14 amino acids. Just CDR3 DNA is preserved here, 42 bases in frame from base 1. V ends up 6 bases short and J 10 bases short, with an unmatched junction base count of 13. Looking up the germline V gene (reference sequence) yields CDR1 DFQATT and CDR2 SNEGSKA. Library prep was done by PCR. This sample was sequenced with an Illumina HiSeq 2500. Molecular barcoding was employed in the preparation of TCR libraries, with unique molecular identifiers being used to normalize TCRbeta repertoire quantification. TCRdb reanalyzed the raw reads on its own, using fastp at Q25 for trimming and MiXCR for clone calling, and kept in-frame beta chains. Merged by CDR3 protein, the rows form single entries marked with the most common genes and DNA. The sample table shows around 600,000 distinct CDR3 sequences, and roughly 23% are seen once. Together, the top ten hold roughly 14% of the sample.

This sample comprised PBMCs, mostly from graft donor cells, obtained 360 days after TCRalphabeta/CD19-depleted stem cell transplant. The sequence came from a boy under three years old who had a stem cell transplant for acute myeloid leukemia, so the T cells may come from the graft donor. This chain is built from TRBV20-1 and TRBJ2-1; 9 middle bases align to TRBD1. The nucleotide sequence reads as follows: TGCAGTGCCCCTCCGGGACAGGGAAACAGAGAGCAGTTCTTC. Its protein reads: CSAPPGQGNREQFF.